This T cell receptor (beta chain) was identified in a study of human T cells and chemical hapten exposure. This CDR3 comprises 14 residues. Germline CDR1 and CDR2: MDHEN and SYDVKM. V lost 4 bases and J 0 bases, leaving 10 bases between the germline ends. TCRdb re-analysed the 5' RACE reads in MiXCR, keeping a single row per CDR3 protein. This sample has under 150,000 distinct CDR3 sequences, with approximately 20% found just once. RNA extraction used unfractionated whole blood as the source of total RNA. This receptor was taken from a human donor in good health. The chain uses TRBV28 and TRBJ2-7; D is undetermined. The CDR3 here is CASSSIGLSYEQYF. The CDR3 DNA is TGTGCCAGCAGTTCAATCGGGCTCTCCTACGAGCAGTACTTC.